The TCR beta chain under discussion was sequenced for a study of glioma-infiltrating T cells. Regarding the study as a whole: Very few CDR3 sequences were shared between tissue and blood. Non-neoplastic patients had below-expected tissue-blood divergence, while all gliomas exceeded expectation.

This clonotype was observed many times. Its antigen is as yet unknown. The CDR3 contains 20 residues. Germline-derived CDR1 and CDR2 are KGHDR and SFDVKD. J was trimmed by 5 bases and V by 6 bases; bases with no gene match: 21. Amplification of TCR alpha and beta CDR3 regions from RNA used iRepertoire nested multiplex PCR. For one-step reverse transcription and amplification, 100-400 ng of tissue mRNA or PBMC total RNA was used. TCRdb re-derived calls from the multiplex PCR reads in MiXCR, one entry per CDR3 protein. The sample carries some 10,000 distinct CDR3 sequences, roughly 59% recorded once. Material for sequencing was glioma tissue, nonneoplastic brain tissue, or PBMCs (not recorded which). The V gene is TRBV24-1, the J gene TRBJ2-7; 13 bases line up with TRBD2. This receptor was identified in a human donor with low-grade glioma or glioblastoma, undergoing nonglioma brain surgery, or in good health (not recorded which). CDR3 sequence (DNA): TGTGCCACCAGTCAGAGACTTCTTCGGACTAGCGGGAGTATTAGGGACGAGCAGTACTTC. As protein: CATSQRLLRTSGSIRDEQYF.